This TCR beta chain stems from a study of blood T cell repertoires in COVID-19. Study-level background: COVID-19 samples from acute and convalescent phases originated in the United States, Italy and Spain. From T cells, B-cell-depleted T cells, or PBMCs came the material, which was cDNA or gDNA.

The CDR3 is 13 residues long. CDR1 SGHRS and CDR2 YFSETQ come from the germline V gene. V was clipped by 0 bases and J by 7 bases, with 8 bases between them. Per the original methods: Amplification of reference gene primers was used by the study to estimate nucleated cell counts. The assay was immunoSEQ multiplex PCR, and TCRdb's table has in-frame clones only and misses some. The V and J calls and the clone size are those of that table, but D and trimming were determined from the DNA. This table holds some 50,000 clones, roughly 87% found once. The origin of this receptor is a man aged 50-59 years with active COVID-19. Sequencing input: peripheral blood. This chain uses TRBV5-1 with TRBJ2-1, with a tentative D call TRBD2 (6 bases). The CDR3 DNA sequence: TGCGCCAGCAGCTTGGGCGGGGAGAATGAGCAGTTCTTC. Its translation is CASSLGGENEQFF.